A single sample gave rise to the 8 T cell receptor beta chains below, sequenced in a study of T cells in Graves' hyperthyroidism and ophthalmopathy. The CDR3 regions of TCR beta were amplified from RNA transcripts. TCR CDR3 underwent first-round RT-PCR with the HTBI primer set. TCRdb re-called the multiplex PCR reads through MiXCR, storing one row per CDR3 protein. Of a few hundred thousand distinct CDR3 sequences detected, roughly 13% appear once; the ten largest clones hold roughly 35%. Sequencing was carried out using blood. These receptors all come from a woman aged 40 to 49 with Graves' ophthalmopathy.

This clonotype was found a few times. A single base separates this from a much larger clone, so it may be a read error. This chain connects TRBV12-3 or TRBV12-4 to TRBJ2-2, with TRBD2 matching 7 bases. J was trimmed by 0 bases and V by 3 bases; bases with no gene match: 10. CDR3 size: 18 residues. As DNA, the CDR3 is TGTGCCAGCAGTTTGAGGCTAGCGGAAGGAGCGAACACCGGGGAGCTGTTTTTT. It encodes CASSLRLAEGANTGELFF.

Concerning this clonotype: The junction shows a germline mismatch at one end, possibly a read error. This chain links TRBV19 with TRBJ2-2; D assignment may be TRBD1 or TRBD2 (6 bases each). The CDR3 is 14 residues long. CDR1 is LNHDA and CDR2 is SQIVND in the germline V gene (reference sequence). CDR3 protein: CASKDTGQTGGLFF. Written as DNA, the CDR3 is TGTGCCAGTAAGGACACAGGACAGACCGGGGGGCTGTTTTTT.

This clonotype was detected ten times or more. This rearrangement joins TRBV20-1 to TRBJ1-5, with 8 bases that match TRBD1. The CDR3 has 15 residues. The junction had 10 bases not matched to a gene; V was cut back by 3 bases and J by 6 bases. Germline CDR1 reads DFQATT; CDR2 reads SNEGSKA (reference sequence). The DNA for the CDR3 is TGCAGTGCTAGTGGTTTGGCAGGGGGCTTTCAGCCCCAGCATTTT. Translated, it gives CSASGLAGGFQPQHF.

This clonotype occurred a few times. The rearrangement links TRBV20-1 to TRBJ2-1; 7 bases map to TRBD1. This CDR3 comprises 14 residues. The trim removed 5 bases at V and 2 bases at J, leaving 6 bases unmatched. The V gene's germline CDR1 is DFQATT and CDR2 SNEGSKA (reference sequence). Here the CDR3 reads CSALTGRAYNEQFF. CDR3 DNA: TGCAGTGCTTTGACAGGGAGAGCCTACAATGAGCAGTTCTTC.

This clonotype showed up just a few times. V usage is TRBV5-5 and J usage is TRBJ2-1; 12 bases agree with TRBD2. Germline CDR1 reads SGHKS; CDR2 reads YYEKEE (reference sequence). J gave up 1 base and V 1 base, and 9 bases lay outside the gene matches. CDR3 size: 19 residues. The CDR3 here is CASSLRTFGLAGSYNEQFF. CDR3 sequence (DNA): TGTGCCAGCAGCTTGAGAACTTTCGGACTAGCGGGATCCTACAATGAGCAGTTCTTC.

V usage is TRBV20-1 and J usage is TRBJ2-1, with 9 positions matching TRBD2. The germline V gene encodes CDR1 DFQATT and CDR2 SNEGSKA (reference sequence). The CDR3 runs 15 residues. Unmatched junction bases numbered 11, after V lost 3 bases and J lost 8 bases. DNA for the CDR3: TGCAGTGCTAGGATGGGTAGCGGGGGAAGGTATGAGCAGTTCTTC. The encoded protein is CSARMGSGGRYEQFF.

This clonotype was seen at least ten times. The chain links TRBV20-1 to TRBJ2-1; TRBD2 matches 7 bases. CDR3 size: 13 residues. Germline CDR1 reads DFQATT; CDR2 reads SNEGSKA (reference sequence). The ends lost 3 bases at V and 3 bases at J; junction bases unmatched: 2. CDR3 DNA: TGCAGTGCTAGCGGGAGGTTCTACAATGAGCAGTTCTTC. Translating it yields CSASGRFYNEQFF.

This clonotype was seen many times. V gene TRBV28 combines with J gene TRBJ1-1; 8 bases are a match to TRBD1. This CDR3 spans 15 amino acids. V trimming: 3 bases; J trimming: 4 bases; junction bases outside the gene matches: 7. Germline V lookup: CDR1 MDHEN, CDR2 SYDVKM. The CDR3 DNA reads as TGTGCCAGCAGTTTCAGGGGGCGGTTTAGCACTGAAGCTTTCTTT. It encodes CASSFRGRFSTEAFF.